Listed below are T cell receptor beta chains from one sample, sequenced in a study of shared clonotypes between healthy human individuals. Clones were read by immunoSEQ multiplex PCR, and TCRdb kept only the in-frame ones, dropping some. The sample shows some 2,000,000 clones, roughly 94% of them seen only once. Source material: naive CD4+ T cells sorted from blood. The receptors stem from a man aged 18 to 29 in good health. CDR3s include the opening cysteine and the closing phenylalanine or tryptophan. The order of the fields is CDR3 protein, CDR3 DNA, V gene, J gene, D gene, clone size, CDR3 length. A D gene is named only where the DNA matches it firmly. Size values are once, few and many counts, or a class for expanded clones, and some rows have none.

CDR3: CASGFRQANTGELFF; DNA: TGTGCTAGTGGTTTTAGACAGGCGAACACCGGGGAGCTGTTTTTT; V: TRBV12-5; J: TRBJ2-2; D: .; size: .; length: 15
CDR3: CARRNSGSRQGPYEQYF; DNA: TGTGCCAGAAGAAACTCCGGATCAAGGCAGGGGCCTTACGAGCAGTACTTC; V: TRBV7-5; J: TRBJ2-7; D: .; size: .; length: 17
CDR3: CAWGDASNQPQHF; DNA: TGTGCCTGGGGGGACGCTAGCAATCAGCCCCAGCATTTT; V: TRBV30; J: TRBJ1-5; D: .; size: .; length: 13
CDR3: CASRRGGSQETQYF; DNA: TGTGCCAGCAGGCGTGGGGGGTCCCAGGAGACCCAGTACTTC; V: TRBV11-2; J: TRBJ2-5; D: .; size: .; length: 14
CDR3: CASRIAGGQGKLYF; DNA: TGTGCCAGCAGAATAGCGGGGGGGCAGGGTAAACTGTACTTC; V: TRBV6-5; J: TRBJ2-7; D: TRBD2; size: .; length: 14
CDR3: CASSLRGALQETQYF; DNA: TGCGCCAGCAGCTTAAGAGGGGCCCTCCAAGAGACCCAGTACTTC; V: TRBV5-1; J: TRBJ2-5; D: .; size: once; length: 15
CDR3: CASSLITSGSYEQYF; DNA: TGTGCCAGCAGCCTCATCACTAGCGGGAGTTACGAGCAGTACTTC; V: TRBV7-2; J: TRBJ2-7; D: TRBD2; size: once; length: 15
CDR3: CASSPGGTGSYEQYF; DNA: TGTGCCAGCTCACCAGGGGGGACAGGTTCTTACGAGCAGTACTTC; V: TRBV18; J: TRBJ2-7; D: TRBD1; size: once; length: 15
CDR3: CASSRPGAVDTEAFF; DNA: TGTGCCAGCAGCCGCCCAGGGGCTGTGGACACTGAAGCTTTCTTT; V: TRBV4-2; J: TRBJ1-1; D: .; size: .; length: 15
CDR3: CASSNKQGLLHEQYF; DNA: TGTGCCAGCAGTAATAAACAGGGACTCCTACACGAGCAGTACTTC; V: TRBV6-6; J: TRBJ2-7; D: .; size: .; length: 15
CDR3: CASSLGPQREGREQFF; DNA: TGTGCCAGCAGCTTAGGCCCCCAGCGGGAGGGTCGTGAGCAGTTCTTC; V: TRBV7-2; J: TRBJ2-1; D: TRBD2; size: .; length: 16
CDR3: CASSLGERRSPLHF; DNA: TGTGCCAGTAGTCTGGGAGAACGCCGTTCACCCCTCCACTTT; V: TRBV19; J: TRBJ1-6; D: .; size: .; length: 14
CDR3: CASSLSTSGLLF; DNA: TGTGCCAGCAGTTTATCGACTAGCGGGTTGCTCTTC; V: TRBV27; J: TRBJ2-1; D: TRBD2; size: .; length: 12
CDR3: CASSLTSGSANEQFF; DNA: TGTGCCAGCAGTCTGACTAGCGGGAGCGCAAATGAGCAGTTCTTC; V: TRBV6-4; J: TRBJ2-1; D: TRBD2; size: .; length: 15
CDR3: CASSLVGPGDQPQHF; DNA: TGTGCCAGCAGCTTAGTAGGTCCAGGGGATCAGCCCCAGCATTTT; V: TRBV7-9; J: TRBJ1-5; D: .; size: .; length: 15
CDR3: CASSAYGNTIYF; DNA: TGTGCCAGCAGCGCCTATGGAAACACCATATATTTT; V: TRBV7-2; J: TRBJ1-3; D: .; size: once; length: 12
CDR3: CASSRGTGGEKAFF; DNA: TGTGCCAGCAGCCGAGGGACAGGGGGCGAAAAAGCTTTCTTT; V: TRBV6-5; J: TRBJ1-1; D: TRBD1; size: .; length: 14
CDR3: CASRRGSSYEQYF; DNA: TGTGCCAGCAGACGGGGGAGTTCCTACGAGCAGTACTTC; V: TRBV6-1; J: TRBJ2-7; D: .; size: .; length: 13
CDR3: CASSGLARETQYF; DNA: TGTGCCAGCAGTGGATTAGCCAGAGAGACCCAGTACTTC; V: TRBV6-1; J: TRBJ2-5; D: .; size: .; length: 13
CDR3: CASSQDKTANTEAFF; DNA: TGTGCCAGCAGCCAAGATAAGACAGCGAACACTGAAGCTTTCTTT; V: TRBV4-2; J: TRBJ1-1; D: .; size: .; length: 15
CDR3: CASSLAVNSNQPQHF; DNA: TGTGCCAGCAGCTTAGCAGTAAATAGCAATCAGCCCCAGCATTTT; V: TRBV11-2; J: TRBJ1-5; D: .; size: .; length: 15
CDR3: CASSDAWGQPQHF; DNA: TGTGCCAGCAGTGACGCGTGGGGTCAGCCCCAGCATTTT; V: TRBV6-1; J: TRBJ1-5; D: .; size: once; length: 13
CDR3: CASTPTSGPSSYNEQFF; DNA: TGTGCCAGCACCCCGACTAGCGGACCGAGCTCCTACAATGAGCAGTTCTTC; V: TRBV5-4; J: TRBJ2-1; D: TRBD2; size: .; length: 17
CDR3: CASCPIGGDTEAFF; DNA: TGTGCCAGCTGCCCGATCGGGGGGGACACTGAAGCTTTCTTT; V: TRBV6-1; J: TRBJ1-1; D: .; size: .; length: 14
CDR3: CASTTTGGLEKLFF; DNA: TGTGCCAGCACTACGACAGGGGGACTTGAAAAACTGTTTTTT; V: TRBV25-1; J: TRBJ1-4; D: TRBD1; size: .; length: 14
CDR3: CASAFTGGRGETQYF; DNA: TGCGCCAGCGCTTTTACAGGGGGAAGAGGAGAGACCCAGTACTTC; V: TRBV5-1; J: TRBJ2-5; D: TRBD1; size: .; length: 15
CDR3: CASSLTGLSYNEQFF; DNA: TGTGCCAGCAGCTTGACCGGCCTTTCCTACAATGAGCAGTTCTTC; V: TRBV5-4; J: TRBJ2-1; D: .; size: .; length: 15
CDR3: CSVEKFLAGGHNEQFF; DNA: TGCAGCGTTGAAAAATTCCTAGCGGGAGGGCACAATGAGCAGTTCTTC; V: TRBV29-1; J: TRBJ2-1; D: TRBD2; size: .; length: 16
CDR3: CSVAEGYEQYF; DNA: TGCAGCGTCGCTGAAGGCTACGAGCAGTACTTC; V: TRBV29-1; J: TRBJ2-7; D: .; size: .; length: 11
CDR3: CASSSQGNEQFF; DNA: TGTGCCAGCAGTTCGCAGGGCAATGAGCAGTTCTTC; V: TRBV6-5; J: TRBJ2-1; D: .; size: few; length: 12
CDR3: CASSRADTQESPLHF; DNA: TGTGCCAGCAGCCGAGCGGACACGCAGGAATCACCCCTCCACTTT; V: TRBV5-4; J: TRBJ1-6; D: .; size: .; length: 15
CDR3: CASSIGLDASTDTQYF; DNA: TGTGCCAGCAGCATCGGACTGGACGCTAGCACAGATACGCAGTATTTT; V: TRBV12-1; J: TRBJ2-3; D: .; size: .; length: 16
CDR3: CASSATQTGELFF; DNA: TGCGCCAGCAGCGCCACTCAAACCGGGGAGCTGTTTTTT; V: TRBV5-1; J: TRBJ2-2; D: .; size: .; length: 13
CDR3: CASSFAGGTDTQYF; DNA: TGTGCCAGCAGCTTCGCGGGGGGCACAGATACGCAGTATTTT; V: TRBV7-9; J: TRBJ2-3; D: TRBD2; size: .; length: 14
CDR3: CASSLVGGAPYEQYF; DNA: TGTGCCAGCAGCTTGGTAGGGGGTGCCCCCTACGAGCAGTACTTC; V: TRBV7-9; J: TRBJ2-7; D: .; size: .; length: 15
CDR3: CASHRQGFDTEAFF; DNA: TGTGCCAGCCATCGACAGGGGTTCGATACTGAAGCTTTCTTT; V: TRBV11-3; J: TRBJ1-1; D: TRBD1; size: .; length: 14
CDR3: CASSLLGGLNEQFF; DNA: TGTGCCAGCAGCTTATTAGGGGGCCTTAATGAGCAGTTCTTC; V: TRBV7-6; J: TRBJ2-1; D: TRBD1; size: .; length: 14